This entry concerns a single T cell receptor beta chain. Its antigen is not identified. MiXCR, applied by TCRdb to the reads, yields one record per CDR3 protein. The repertoire consists of about 100,000 distinct CDR3 sequences, with approximately 15% occurring once and the leading ten covering more than 7%. The data belong to a study of T cell repertoires in cytomegalovirus infection. Study-wide results and limits: HLA-C-restricted TCR beta clonotypes specific for CMV led the ex vivo response.

CDR1 SGHRS and CDR2 YFSETQ come from the germline V gene. This CDR3 contains 13 residues. After removal of 4 bases from V and 3 bases from J, the junction contained 1 base not matched to a gene. Sequencing used PBMCs. The origin of this receptor is a human donor in good health (CMV status not recorded). Some clones in this sample may be carry-over from other donors' samples. The V call is TRBV5-1, the J call TRBJ1-2; TRBD1 matches at 9 bases. The CDR3 DNA follows: TGCGCCAGCAGCCGGACAGGGGACTATGGCTACACCTTC. It yields the protein CASSRTGDYGYTF.